The source of this T cell receptor beta chain is a study of tumor and adjacent non-tumor tissue in lung cancer. Overall study: The patients, 9 to 11 men and five or six women, were about 31 to 80 with stage I to III disease.

RNA was extracted from bulk tissue without any cell sorting. This clonotype was observed once. In this CDR3 the conserved last residue, phenylalanine or tryptophan, is missing, so a read error is likely. The library came from three nested PCR rounds adapted from ARM-PCR protocols. TCRdb passed the multiplex PCR reads through MiXCR, listing each CDR3 protein once. The profile shows approximately 120,000 distinct CDR3 sequences, roughly 75% of them singletons. Per germline, CDR1 ENHRY and CDR2 SYGVKD. This CDR3 comprises 16 residues. The source is a woman aged 60-70 years with non-small cell lung cancer. The chain is built from TRBV10-3 and TRBJ2-1; D is undetermined. The source material was lung tumor tissue. This CDR3 is CAIGDRTPFSYNEQFY. DNA of the CDR3: TGTGCCATCGGTGACCGGACCCCCTTCTCCTACAATGAGCAGTTCTAC.